The T cell receptor beta chain described here comes from a study of blood T cells in healthy people across ages. A second roughly 6 to 11 cycle PCR used barcoded and J-beta primers. TCRdb fed the 5' RACE reads into MiXCR, producing one record per CDR3 protein. The profile shows about 680,000 distinct CDR3 sequences, approximately 49% of them singletons. This clonotype was observed a handful of times. Trimming at V came to 1 base and at J to 4 bases, leaving 7 bases not matched to a gene. CDR1 LGHDT and CDR2 YNNKEL come from the germline V gene (reference sequence). The CDR3 is 16 amino acids. The gene calls are TRBV3-1 and TRBJ2-1; 7 bases fit TRBD2. Source material: blood. The sequence derives from a woman aged 55-70 years in good health. The CDR3 protein is CASSQVAGEVYNEQFF. DNA of the CDR3: TGTGCCAGCAGCCAAGTCGCGGGAGAAGTATACAATGAGCAGTTCTTC.